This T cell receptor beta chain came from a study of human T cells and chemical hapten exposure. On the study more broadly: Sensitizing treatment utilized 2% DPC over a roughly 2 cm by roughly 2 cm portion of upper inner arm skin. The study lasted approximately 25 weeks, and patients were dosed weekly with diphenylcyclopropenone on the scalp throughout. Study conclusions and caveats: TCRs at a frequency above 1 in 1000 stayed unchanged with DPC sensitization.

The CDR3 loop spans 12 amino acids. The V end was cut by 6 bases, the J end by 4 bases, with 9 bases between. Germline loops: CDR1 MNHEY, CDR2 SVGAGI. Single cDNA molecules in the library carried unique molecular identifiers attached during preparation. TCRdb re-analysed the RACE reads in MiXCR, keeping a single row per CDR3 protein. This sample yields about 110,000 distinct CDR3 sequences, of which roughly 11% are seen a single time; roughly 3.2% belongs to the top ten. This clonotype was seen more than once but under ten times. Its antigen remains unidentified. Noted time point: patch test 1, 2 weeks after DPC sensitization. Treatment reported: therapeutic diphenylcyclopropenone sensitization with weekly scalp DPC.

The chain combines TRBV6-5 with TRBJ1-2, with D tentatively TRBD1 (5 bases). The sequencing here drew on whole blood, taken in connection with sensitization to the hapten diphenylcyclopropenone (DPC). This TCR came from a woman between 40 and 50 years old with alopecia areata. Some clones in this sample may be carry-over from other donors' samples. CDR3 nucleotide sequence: TGTGCCAGCAGGAGGGACCGCTATGGCTACACCTTC. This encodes CASRRDRYGYTF.